One sample yielded the 26 T cell receptor beta chains listed below, sequenced in a study of beta chain features in type 1 diabetes (dated by TCRdb to between 2018 and 2020). Library preparation used the immunoSEQ multiplex PCR assay. All of the isolated RNA was reverse transcribed with the High Capacity cDNA Reverse Transcription Kit, so expressed TCRB transcripts were sequenced. In TCRdb, the immuneACCESS table is reduced to in-frame sequences with V and J assigned. These tables do not hold every clone; where another copy was compared, an unresolved V gene accounts for under half, and the others remain unexplained. This sample gives around 450,000 clones in total; over 9.5% of them show up just once. The ten largest clones capture 0.04% to 0.05% of the sample. Sequencing was done on a sample of naive CD4+ T cells from blood. The cell subset or site label corresponds to: true naive CD4+ T cells. These receptor sequences come from a woman between 18 and 30 years old in good health.

The table lists this clone with a few counts. The chain is built from TRBV28 and TRBJ2-5; D gene uncertain. Per germline, CDR1 MDHEN and CDR2 SYDVKM. The ends were cut back, 6 bases at V and 5 bases at J, with 10 bases in the middle. The CDR3 consists of 12 residues. For the CDR3, the DNA is TGTGCCAGCAGCGAGGTCGTGGAGACCCAGTACTTC. Translating it yields CASSEVVETQYF.

This clone was seen a handful of times. The chain has TRBV9 and TRBJ1-1; D unclear. The CDR3 is 15 amino acids. V lost 0 bases to trimming and J lost 5 bases, with 14 bases between them. The germline V gene has CDR1 SGDLS and CDR2 YYNGEE. The CDR3 loop reads CASSVGPVLGTEAFF. The CDR3 DNA sequence: TGTGCCAGCAGCGTAGGTCCAGTCTTAGGGACTGAAGCTTTCTTT.

V is TRBV6-1 and J is TRBJ2-3, with D possibly TRBD1 on 6 matching bases. The germline gives CDR1 MNHNS, CDR2 SASEGT. The CDR3 consists of 14 residues. The V end was cut by 7 bases, the J end by 0 bases, with 11 bases between. CDR3 in DNA: TGTGCCAGCAAAATTGACAGGAGCACAGATACGCAGTATTTT. It codes for CASKIDRSTDTQYF.

The chain has TRBV20-1 and TRBJ2-5, with D unresolved. Germline CDR1 reads DFQATT; CDR2 reads SNEGSKA (reference sequence). This CDR3 spans 11 amino acids. Trimming pared 6 bases from V and 0 bases from J, leaving 5 bases between. CDR3 DNA sequence: TGCAGTGCCGCGGACCAAGAGACCCAGTACTTC. Amino acids: CSAADQETQYF.

This clone was seen more than once but under ten times. J is TRBJ2-7 and V is TRBV7-2; maybe TRBD2 (5 bases). Germline V CDR1 and CDR2: SGHTA, FQGNSA. This CDR3 has 15 amino acids. V was pared by 1 base and J by 0 bases, with 10 bases between. In nucleotides, the CDR3 is TGTGCCAGCAGCTTAGGCAGCGGCAGCTCCTACGAGCAGTACTTC. This gives the protein CASSLGSGSSYEQYF.

CDR3 region: CASSLGGQADTQYF. The CDR3 coding sequence is TGTGCCAGCAGCTTAGGGGGGCAAGCCGATACGCAGTATTTT. The chain combines TRBV7-9 with TRBJ2-3, with D maybe TRBD1 (6 bases). Germline loops: CDR1 SEHNR, CDR2 FQNEAQ (reference sequence). The CDR3 contains 14 residues. V was clipped by 1 base and J by 6 bases, with 11 bases between them. Full variable domain (remainder filled in from reference TRBV7-9 and TRBJ2-3): DTGVSQNPRHKITKRGQNVTFRCDPISEHNRLYWYRQTLGQGPEFLTYFQNEAQLEKSRLLSDRFSAERPKGSFSTLEIQRTEQGDSAMYLCASSLGGQADTQYFGPGTRLTVL.

This chain joins TRBV7-3 and TRBJ2-4; D is perhaps TRBD1 (6 bases). Trimming cost V 5 bases and J 3 bases, with 14 bases left between them. The germline CDR1 and CDR2 sequences are SGHTA and FQGTGA. CDR3 length: 15 residues. The CDR3 here is CASSTQGKGKNIQYF. CDR3 nucleotide sequence: TGTGCCAGCAGCACCCAGGGGAAGGGCAAAAACATTCAGTACTTC.

This clone was found a few times. Sequence at one end of the junction differs from germline and may be a read error. J is TRBJ2-7 and V is TRBV9, with 8 positions matching TRBD1. The germline V gene has CDR1 SGDLS and CDR2 YYNGEE. The length of the CDR3 is 15 residues. CDR3 sequence reads: CASNVIGTGSSEQYF. The CDR3 coding sequence is TGTGCCAGCAACGTAATCGGGACAGGTAGCTCCGAGCAGTACTTC.

This chain uses TRBV5-1 with TRBJ2-1, with D unclear. The CDR3 totals 14 residues. V was shortened by 3 bases and J by 4 bases, with 11 bases between the two germline ends. Germline CDR1 is SGHRS and CDR2 is YFSETQ. CDR3 sequence: CASSSVDLYNEQFF. The CDR3 DNA sequence: TGCGCCAGCAGCTCGGTGGACCTTTACAATGAGCAGTTCTTC.

In its sample, this clone was seen a few times. The rearrangement links TRBV7-6 to TRBJ2-7; no reliable D call. V lost 5 bases and J lost 6, with 17 bases in between. The germline V gene encodes CDR1 SGHVS and CDR2 FNYEAQ. The CDR3 totals 14 residues. DNA of the CDR3: TGTGCCAGCAGCCCCGGATCAAACCCCGCCGAGCAGTACTTC. Translated, it gives CASSPGSNPAEQYF.

Regarding this clone: Sequence at one end of the junction differs from germline and may be a read error. The chain recombines TRBV5-4 with TRBJ2-1; possibly TRBD1 for D (6 bases). The CDR3 is made up of 17 amino acids. The germline CDR1 and CDR2 sequences are SGHNT and YYREEE (reference sequence). As DNA, the CDR3 is TGCGCCAGCAGCCAAGAACTTAACAGGGTCAAATACAATGAGCAGTTCTTC. This codes for CASSQELNRVKYNEQFF.

V is TRBV28 and J is TRBJ2-7; TRBD2 might be the D (5 bases). Germline V gives CDR1 MDHEN, CDR2 SYDVKM. Trimming left V 6 bases short and J 6 bases short, with 12 bases between. This CDR3 is built from 12 residues. CDR3 coding DNA: TGTGCCAGCAGCCCGACCCGGGGCGAGCAGTACGTC. Translation: CASSPTRGEQYV.

This clone came up a few times. The rearrangement joins TRBV15 to TRBJ2-1; 9 positions agree with TRBD2. V was pared by 0 bases and J by 10 bases, with 13 bases of the junction left unmatched. The CDR3 runs 17 residues. Germline V CDR1 and CDR2: LNHNV, YYDKDF (reference sequence). CDR3 sequence reads: CATSRDSGGAPGLEQFF. CDR3 bases: TGTGCCACCAGCAGAGATAGCGGGGGCGCACCCGGACTAGAGCAGTTCTTC.

The chain combines TRBV2 with TRBJ2-3; 10 positions agree with TRBD2. Per germline, CDR1 SNHLY and CDR2 FYNNEI. The CDR3 is 16 residues long. V shed 4 bases, J shed 0 bases, and the junction held 4 bases outside the gene matches. CDR3 sequence (DNA): TGTGCCAGCAGTGCCGGACTAGCGGCAAGCACAGATACGCAGTATTTT. Translating gives CASSAGLAASTDTQYF.

This clone has just a few counts. J is TRBJ2-7 and V is TRBV7-9; 9 nucleotides agree with TRBD1. The CDR3 is 15 residues long. The V and J ends lost 2 bases and 7 bases, in that order; junction bases with no gene match: 9. Germline lookup yields CDR1 SEHNR and CDR2 FQNEAQ (reference sequence). CDR3 loop: CASSLFGTGSQEQYF. DNA for the CDR3: TGTGCCAGCAGCTTATTCGGGACAGGGTCTCAGGAGCAGTACTTC.

V usage is TRBV7-8 and J usage is TRBJ2-5; tentative D call: TRBD1 (6 bases). The CDR3 sequence is 14 residues long. Germline CDR1 and CDR2: SGHVS and FQNEAQ. Trimming removed 3 bases at V and 5 bases at J, with 13 bases between. CDR3 residues: CASSFQGRRETQYF. In nucleotides, the CDR3 is TGTGCCAGCAGCTTTCAGGGGCGCCGGGAGACCCAGTACTTC. Full variable domain (missing parts from reference TRBV7-8 and TRBJ2-5): GAGVSQSPRYKVAKRGQDVALRCDPISGHVSLFWYQQALGQGPEFLTYFQNEAQLDKSGLPSDRFFAERPEGSVSTLKIQRTQQEDSAVYLCASSFQGRRETQYFGPGTRLLVL.

In nucleotides, the CDR3 is TGTGCCAGCAGCTTAGCAGGGATTGTCGGGGAGACCCAGTACTTC. This codes for CASSLAGIVGETQYF. The rearrangement joins TRBV7-2 to TRBJ2-5; the D is unclear. The CDR3 covers 15 residues. The germline V gene has CDR1 SGHTA and CDR2 FQGNSA. Trimming stripped 0 bases from V and 5 bases from J, with 13 bases between.

This chain uses TRBV13 with TRBJ2-7; 7 bases align to TRBD2. This CDR3 comprises 14 residues. Germline V CDR1 and CDR2: PRHDT, FYEKMQ (reference sequence). The V gene end was trimmed by 6 bases and the J gene end by 3 bases; junction bases not matched to a gene: 8. The CDR3 region has the DNA TGTGCCAGCAGTCGGACTAGTTCGGACTACGAGCAGTACTTC. The encoded protein is CASSRTSSDYEQYF. Together with reference TRBV13 and TRBJ2-7, the CDR3 gives the full variable domain: AAGVIQSPRHLIKEKRETATLKCYPIPRHDTVYWYQQGPGQDPQFLISFYEKMQSDKGSIPDRFSAQQFSDYHSELNMSSLELGDSALYFCASSRTSSDYEQYFGPGTRLTVT.

The chain couples TRBV7-9 to TRBJ1-2, with unresolved D. This CDR3 region has 11 residues. The germline V gene has CDR1 SEHNR and CDR2 FQNEAQ (reference sequence). V lost 4 bases and J lost 4, with 4 bases in between. CDR3 sequence (DNA): TGTGCCAGCAGCTCGAGCTATGGCTACACCTTC. Translating gives CASSSSYGYTF.

This clone turned up a few times. This rearrangement joins TRBV19 to TRBJ1-1; D is uncertain. The CDR3 sequence is 15 residues long. Germline lookup yields CDR1 LNHDA and CDR2 SQIVND (reference sequence). The germline V and J ends were trimmed by 3 bases and 6 bases, with 17 bases remaining between them. In DNA, the CDR3 is TGTGCCAGTAGTATCGGTCCCTGGCGTAGGGCTGAAGCTTTCTTT. Translation gives CASSIGPWRRAEAFF. The full variable domain, rest sourced from reference TRBV19 and TRBJ1-1, is DGGITQSPKYLFRKEGQNVTLSCEQNLNHDAMYWYRQDPGQGLRLIYYSQIVNDFQKGDIAEGYSVSREKKESFPLTVTSAQKNPTAFYLCASSIGPWRRAEAFFGQGTRLTVV.

The genes are TRBV25-1 and TRBJ2-3; D possibly matches TRBD1 or TRBD2 (5 bases each). The ends were cut back, 10 bases at V and 2 bases at J, with 16 bases in the middle. The CDR3 contains 14 residues. Looked up from germline, CDR1 is MGHDK and CDR2 is SYGVNS. The CDR3 sequence is CATMGRAPTDTQYF. In DNA, the CDR3 is TGTGCCACCATGGGACGGGCGCCCACAGATACGCAGTATTTT.

A few counts support this clone. This chain links TRBV7-2 with TRBJ2-7; 9 bases agree with TRBD1. CDR1 and CDR2 (germline): SGHTA, FQGNSA. Trimming cost V 5 bases and J 3 bases; bases outside gene matches: 8. This CDR3 is built from 15 residues. The CDR3 protein is CASSPRTGVYYEQYF. In DNA, the CDR3 is TGTGCCAGCAGCCCCAGGACAGGGGTTTACTACGAGCAGTACTTC.

This clone was found a few times. The V and J genes are TRBV29-1 and TRBJ2-7; no reliable D call. The CDR3 extends over 14 amino acids. The germline gives CDR1 SQVTM, CDR2 ANQGSEA. V was trimmed by 4 bases and J by 2 bases, leaving 15 bases between them. CDR3 DNA sequence: TGCAGCGTTGCCGGCGACCTGGATCCCTACGAGCAGTACTTC. Protein: CSVAGDLDPYEQYF.

The rearrangement links TRBV2 to TRBJ2-1, with 7 nucleotides matching TRBD2. The germline CDR1 and CDR2 sequences are SNHLY and FYNNEI. V dropped 3 bases and J dropped 3; count of bases not matched to a gene: 2. This CDR3 region has 14 residues. In nucleotides, the CDR3 is TGTGCCAGCAGTGAGCGGGGGTTCTACAATGAGCAGTTCTTC. This codes for CASSERGFYNEQFF.

This chain joins TRBV5-6 and TRBJ2-5, with D uncertain. The V and J ends lost 0 bases and 6 bases respectively, with 6 bases between them. The germline V gene encodes CDR1 SGHDT and CDR2 YYEEEE. This CDR3 has 12 amino acids. The CDR3 DNA follows: TGTGCCAGCAGCTTGGGCCGTAAGACCCAGTACTTC. Protein product: CASSLGRKTQYF.

The chain recombines TRBV7-8 with TRBJ2-3; TRBD1 matches 8 bases. V was clipped by 1 base and J by 1 base; unmatched bases: 10. The CDR3 is 18 amino acids. CDR1 is SGHVS and CDR2 is FQNEAQ in the germline V gene. This chain's CDR3 is CASSLVGGTGYGTDTQYF. The CDR3 bases are TGTGCCAGCAGCTTAGTGGGCGGGACAGGATATGGCACAGATACGCAGTATTTT. The full variable domain, in which reference TRBV7-8 and TRBJ2-3 provide the parts outside the CDR3, is GAGVSQSPRYKVAKRGQDVALRCDPISGHVSLFWYQQALGQGPEFLTYFQNEAQLDKSGLPSDRFFAERPEGSVSTLKIQRTQQEDSAVYLCASSLVGGTGYGTDTQYFGPGTRLTVL.